This entry concerns a single T cell receptor beta chain. Germline assignment: CDR1 MGHRA and CDR2 YSYEKL. The CDR3 spans 16 residues. The V gene lost 4 bases and the J gene lost 3 bases, with 16 bases spanning the gap. The data originate from a study of blood T cell repertoires in COVID-19. Study context: COVID-19 samples collected from the United States, Italy and Spain covered acute and convalescent phases. PBMCs, B-cell-depleted T cells, or T cells provided the cDNA or gDNA that made up the material.

Original processing notes: Counts of nucleated cells, estimated from reference gene primer amplification, were obtained. Produced via immunoSEQ multiplex PCR; TCRdb's table is partial and in-frame only. The DNA was the basis for D and trimming; V, J and clone size are from that table. The sample has 200,000 to 250,000 clones; 85% are singletons. Enrollees, about 18 to 95 years old, lived in roughly 24 US areas. Input material: PBMCs or T cells enriched from blood (not recorded which). This sequence joins TRBV4-1 and TRBJ1-5, with a weak D call TRBD1 (6 bases). This receptor was identified in a woman in her fifties or sixties with acute COVID-19. This CDR3 is CASSLNAGAPNQPQHF. The CDR3 DNA sequence: TGCGCCAGCAGCCTTAACGCAGGGGCCCCCAATCAGCCCCAGCATTTT.